The next 21 T cell receptor beta chains were all read from a single sample in a study of T-cell reconstitution after alpha-beta-depleted transplantation in children. For TCRbeta, the library was prepared with unique molecular identifiers. TCRdb used MiXCR to reprocess the PCR reads, holding one entry per CDR3 protein. The table lists roughly 300,000 distinct CDR3 sequences, more than 9% of them singletons. The specimen was peripheral blood, collected 180 days after TCRalphabeta/CD19-depleted stem cell transplant. All receptors derive from a male patient aged 2 to 9 who had a stem cell transplant for chronic granulomatous disease, so the T cells may come from the graft donor.

This clonotype was seen at least ten times. This rearrangement joins TRBV20-1 to TRBJ2-7, with 8 bases matching TRBD2. Germline V gene data show CDR1 as DFQATT and CDR2 as SNEGSKA (reference sequence). This CDR3 region has 12 residues. V lost 5 bases and J lost 4; bases outside the gene matches: 4. The CDR3, as DNA: TGCAGTGCTGGAGCGGGGGATTACGAGCAGTACTTC. Encoded protein: CSAGAGDYEQYF.

Concerning this clonotype itself: The final CDR3 position lacks the conserved phenylalanine or tryptophan, pointing to a likely read error. The chain couples TRBV5-5 to TRBJ1-1, with TRBD1 as a possible D gene (5 bases). Germline assignment: CDR1 SGHKS and CDR2 YYEKEE (reference sequence). The CDR3 spans 15 residues. V was pared by 6 bases and J by 0 bases, with 15 bases between. CDR3 in amino acids: CASTHGGSLNTEAFL. The CDR3 region has the DNA TGTGCCAGCACCCACGGGGGGAGCTTGAACACTGAAGCTTTCTTA.

Notes on this clonotype: This sequence may be a read error, since a much larger clone differs from it by one base. The chain is built from TRBV7-2 and TRBJ2-3, with D maybe TRBD2 (5 bases). The CDR3 extends over 14 amino acids. CDR1 is SGHTA, CDR2 FQGNSA, per germline. The CDR3 region has the DNA TGTGGCAGCAGCTTACGAGACTACACAGATACGCAGTATTTT. Protein product: CGSSLRDYTDTQYF.

This clonotype was seen repeatedly, ten times or more. The chain uses TRBV9 and TRBJ2-1, with D possibly being TRBD2 (6 bases). Trimming took 4 bases from V and 5 from J, leaving 19 bases between them. The germline V gene encodes CDR1 SGDLS and CDR2 YYNGEE. CDR3 length: 16 residues. The CDR3 sequence: CASSIQIQGGDNEQFF. For the CDR3, the DNA is TGTGCCAGCAGCATACAAATTCAGGGAGGTGACAATGAGCAGTTCTTC.

In this sample, this clonotype turned up many times. V usage is TRBV6-5 and J usage is TRBJ1-4, with 7 bases lining up with TRBD1. The V gene end was trimmed by 1 base and the J gene end by 6 bases; junction bases not matched to a gene: 14. The CDR3 runs 18 residues. Germline values: CDR1 MNHEY, CDR2 SVGAGI. Written as DNA, the CDR3 is TGTGCCAGCAGTTACTTCACCGGGACAGAGGGCCTTTATGAAAAACTGTTTTTT. Encoded protein: CASSYFTGTEGLYEKLFF.

The rearrangement uses TRBV28 and TRBJ2-1; D is undetermined. CDR3 length: 15 amino acids. The germline V gene encodes CDR1 MDHEN and CDR2 SYDVKM. V was cut by 10 bases and J by 3 bases, with 19 bases left in between. CDR3 DNA sequence: TGTGCCATCGGCTCCGGGCTCATCTGCTACAATGAGCAGTTCTTC. Residues: CAIGSGLICYNEQFF.

There are many counts of this clonotype. This chain uses TRBV27 with TRBJ2-1; D may correspond to TRBD1 or TRBD2 (7 bases each). The germline V and J ends were trimmed by 10 bases and 7 bases, with 11 bases remaining between them. This CDR3 is built from 11 residues. Germline CDR1 reads MNHEY; CDR2 reads SMNVEV (reference sequence). The CDR3 reads CATRGGNEQFF. The CDR3 DNA reads as TGTGCCACCAGGGGGGGAAATGAGCAGTTCTTC.

This clonotype has ten or more counts. The chain recombines TRBV25-1 with TRBJ2-7, with 10 bases fitting TRBD2. Losses at the gene ends were 2 bases for V and 7 bases for J; bases not matched to a gene: 8. Germline V lookup: CDR1 MGHDK, CDR2 SYGVNS. The CDR3 runs 15 residues. DNA for the CDR3: TGTGCCAGCAGTGAACTAGCGGGAGTTCGTTATGAGCAGTACTTC. This translates into CASSELAGVRYEQYF.

The chain couples TRBV20-1 to TRBJ2-3; TRBD2 is a possible D gene (5 bases). V was trimmed by 0 bases and J by 2 bases, leaving 12 bases between them. CDR3 length: 15 residues. The germline V gene encodes CDR1 DFQATT and CDR2 SNEGSKA (reference sequence). CDR3 in amino acids: CSARDLKRFTDTQYF. The CDR3 DNA sequence: TGCAGTGCTAGAGATTTGAAGCGGTTCACAGATACGCAGTATTTT.

This clonotype was counted at least ten times. This chain connects TRBV28 to TRBJ2-7; a possible D gene is TRBD1 (5 bases). The V gene lost 4 bases and the J gene lost 5 bases, with 18 bases spanning the gap. CDR3 length equals 15 residues. The germline gives CDR1 MDHEN, CDR2 SYDVKM. The CDR3: CASSSPGQGSHEQYF. As DNA, the CDR3 is TGTGCCAGCAGTTCCCCTGGGCAGGGATCTCACGAGCAGTACTTC.

To note about this clonotype: A read error is possible here, since a much larger clone lies one base away. The CDR3 ends on some other residue instead of the conserved phenylalanine or tryptophan, so this is likely a read error. The rearrangement joins TRBV5-1 to TRBJ2-5; possible D gene TRBD2, 6 bases. The V end lost 0 bases, the J end lost 1 base, and 16 bases lay between the germline ends. The V gene's germline CDR1 is SGHRS and CDR2 YFSETQ. The CDR3 consists of 17 residues. The CDR3 is CASSLGAGLSVQETQYL. The DNA of the CDR3 is TGCGCCAGCAGCTTGGGGGCGGGATTGTCTGTCCAAGAGACCCAGTACTTG.

This clonotype was observed at least ten times. V is TRBV15 and J is TRBJ2-2; D possibly corresponds to TRBD1 (5 bases). Germline V gene sequence: CDR1 LNHNV, CDR2 YYDKDF (reference sequence). With 0 bases removed from V and 5 bases from J, the gap between germline ends came to 10 bases. The CDR3 runs to 15 residues. DNA of the CDR3: TGTGCCACCAGCAGAGATGATCAGGGTACCGGGGAGCTGTTTTTT. Protein sequence: CATSRDDQGTGELFF.

There are many counts of this clonotype. The rearrangement joins TRBV5-4 to TRBJ1-6, with TRBD1 matching 8 bases. V was clipped by 5 bases and J by 5 bases; unmatched bases: 3. CDR1 and CDR2 from the germline V gene are SGHNT and YYREEE (reference sequence). The CDR3 is 14 amino acids. In DNA form, the CDR3 reads TGTGCCAGCAGGCCGACAGGGGATAATTCACCCCTCCACTTT. Protein sequence: CASRPTGDNSPLHF.

The CDR3 nucleotides read TGTGCCAGCAGCGGGCACACCGGGACTAAGAGGAATCAGCCCCAGCATTTT. As protein: CASSGHTGTKRNQPQHF. The chain uses TRBV4-2 and TRBJ1-5, with D perhaps matching TRBD1 (5 bases). The V end lost 5 bases, the J end lost 4 bases, and 21 bases lay between the germline ends. In germline, CDR1 is LGHNA, CDR2 YNFKEQ. The CDR3 contains 17 residues.

This clonotype was detected many times. The chain links TRBV27 to TRBJ1-5, with D possibly matching TRBD1 (5 bases). The CDR3 covers 14 residues. V was shortened by 5 bases and J by 4 bases, with 12 bases between the two germline ends. The V gene's germline CDR1 is MNHEY and CDR2 SMNVEV (reference sequence). CDR3 DNA: TGTGCCAGCAGTCCAGGGTCTCCTAATCAGCCCCAGCATTTT. It yields the protein CASSPGSPNQPQHF.

This clonotype has ten or more counts. V and J are TRBV20-1 and TRBJ2-7; D not resolved. V lost 1 base and J 1 base, leaving 11 bases between the germline ends. Germline CDR1 and CDR2: DFQATT and SNEGSKA (reference sequence). The CDR3 length is 14 residues. The CDR3 loop reads CSARARGQSYEQYF. DNA for the CDR3: TGCAGTGCTAGAGCTAGAGGTCAATCCTACGAGCAGTACTTC.

A remark on this clonotype: At one boundary the junction diverges from the germline segment, which might be a read error. The rearrangement joins TRBV7-6 to TRBJ2-7; TRBD2 is a possible D gene (5 bases). The CDR3 has 13 residues. CDR1 is SGHVS, CDR2 FNYEAQ, per germline. The CDR3 bases are TGTGCCAGCAGCGGAGGTCAGGAGCACGAGCAGTACTTT. Amino acids: CASSGGQEHEQYF. The full variable domain, completed using reference TRBV7-6 and TRBJ2-7, is GAGVSQSPRYKVTKRGQDVALRCDPISGHVSLYWYRQALGQGPEFLTYFNYEAQQDKSGLPNDRFSAERPEGSISTLTIQRTEQRDSAMYRCASSGGQEHEQYFGPGTRLTVT.

This chain links TRBV5-2 with TRBJ2-7; the table names TRBD1, a call not compared with the DNA. TRBV5-2 constitutes a pseudogene. The CDR3 contains 13 residues. The chain's CDR3 is CARRLGRHCEQYF. The DNA for the CDR3 is TGTGCCAGGCGACTTGGGCGCCACTGCGAGCAGTACTTC.

This clonotype showed up many times. CDR3 DNA: TGCGCCAGCAGCTGGGGTCGACTAGCGGAGCCAAAAGAGACCCAGTACTTC. Its translation: CASSWGRLAEPKETQYF. This chain connects TRBV5-1 to TRBJ2-5, with 9 bases matching TRBD2. V shed 3 bases, J shed 3 bases, and the junction held 12 bases outside the gene matches. In germline, CDR1 is SGHRS, CDR2 YFSETQ. CDR3 length equals 17 residues.

This clonotype was found many times. The chain links TRBV28 to TRBJ2-7; D perhaps matches TRBD1 (6 bases). Germline V gene lookup returns CDR1 MDHEN and CDR2 SYDVKM. Trimming stripped 5 bases from V and 2 bases from J, with 16 bases between. The CDR3 extends over 15 amino acids. The CDR3 spells CASSRGTTGPYEQYF. CDR3 coding DNA: TGTGCCAGCAGTAGGGGAACGACAGGACCCTACGAGCAGTACTTC.

This clonotype occurred many times. The V call is TRBV15, the J call TRBJ1-2; tentatively, D is TRBD1 (5 bases). Germline-derived CDR1 and CDR2 are LNHNV and YYDKDF (reference sequence). This CDR3 is built from 13 residues. Trimming left V 3 bases short and J 8 bases short, with 13 bases between. CDR3 protein: CATSRVGAGGYTF. DNA for the CDR3: TGTGCCACCAGCAGGGTCGGGGCAGGGGGCTACACCTTC.